Listed here is a single T cell receptor (beta chain). This sample stems from a study of response to subunit inactivated influenza vaccine. TCRdb fed the RT-PCR reads into MiXCR, producing one record per CDR3 protein. The sample lists just under 550,000 distinct CDR3 sequences, roughly 25% seen once, with about 2.8% in the top ten. V was trimmed by 4 bases and J by 8 bases, leaving 16 bases between them. Germline V gives CDR1 SGHKS, CDR2 YYEKEE (reference sequence). This CDR3 comprises 14 residues. This same sample was also taken into another study, of T cells expressing NK-cell markers. That work adds: Scientists made TCR beta cDNA using 5'RACE template switching with UMIs. The authors sequenced eight donors, of whom seven were HCMV-seropositive and one was seronegative. Of the CD8+ T cell pool in 6 or 7 donors, about 1.0-8% was accounted for by dominant NKG2C+ clonotypes. The CD3+CD56-NKG2C+ fraction was also led by these clonotypes in a handful of donors. Whether expanded NKG2C+ T cell clones were HCMV-specific remained unclear.

The source was CD4+ T cells sorted from PBMCs, collected roughly 13 days after vaccination. This clonotype originated in a man aged 45-65 years who received an inactivated influenza vaccine. The chain combines TRBV5-5 with TRBJ2-4; D not certain. CDR3 sequence reads: CASSQVPGVDIQYF. The CDR3 coding sequence is TGTGCCAGCAGCCAGGTCCCGGGCGTGGACATTCAGTACTTC.